A single sample gave rise to the 30 T cell receptor beta chains below, sequenced in a study of blood T cell repertoires in COVID-19. Using immunoSEQ multiplex PCR, the repertoire was profiled, and TCRdb retains in-frame clones only, with some absent. This table holds approximately 260,000 clones, 90% found once. The sample comprised peripheral blood. These receptors originate from a woman aged 55-69 years with COVID-19, enrolled during active disease.

This clone was observed once. The chain links TRBV4-3 to TRBJ1-5; D is possibly TRBD1 (5 bases). V lost 4 bases and J 4 bases, leaving 14 bases between the germline ends. The CDR3 has 15 residues. Germline loops: CDR1 LGHNA, CDR2 YSLEER. This CDR3 is CASSRGRGGNQPQHF. The CDR3 nucleotides read TGCGCCAGCAGCCGGGGACGGGGAGGAAATCAGCCCCAGCATTTT.

The gene calls are TRBV7-2 and TRBJ1-6; D is possibly TRBD1 (6 bases). CDR3 length: 17 amino acids. Germline V gene sequence: CDR1 SGHTA, CDR2 FQGNSA. Trimming stripped 0 bases from V and 9 bases from J, with 18 bases between. CDR3 amino acids: CASSLAPYVGGASPLHF. The DNA for the CDR3 is TGTGCCAGCAGCTTAGCTCCGTACGTCGGGGGGGCTTCACCCCTCCACTTT.

This chain joins TRBV9 and TRBJ1-2; TRBD1 matches at 7 bases. The CDR3 covers 14 residues. V dropped 2 bases and J dropped 7; count of bases not matched to a gene: 8. Per the germline V gene, CDR1 is SGDLS and CDR2 is YYNGEE. CDR3: CASSVGDSVGGYTF. CDR3 nucleotide sequence: TGTGCCAGCAGCGTGGGGGACAGCGTTGGTGGCTACACCTTC. Complete variable domain (other parts from reference TRBV9 and TRBJ1-2): DSGVTQTPKHLITATGQRVTLRCSPRSGDLSVYWYQQSLDQGLQFLIQYYNGEERAKGNILERFSAQQFPDLHSELNLSSLELGDSALYFCASSVGDSVGGYTFGSGTRLTVV.

This chain joins TRBV19 and TRBJ1-1; TRBD1 matches at 9 bases. CDR3 length: 15 amino acids. V shed 4 bases, J shed 9 bases, and the junction held 12 bases outside the gene matches. Germline V gene data show CDR1 as LNHDA and CDR2 as SQIVND (reference sequence). CDR3 amino acids: CASSTQAGQGRKAFF. CDR3 bases: TGTGCCAGTAGTACCCAGGCCGGACAGGGGCGAAAAGCTTTCTTT. The full variable domain, completed using reference TRBV19 and TRBJ1-1, is DGGITQSPKYLFRKEGQNVTLSCEQNLNHDAMYWYRQDPGQGLRLIYYSQIVNDFQKGDIAEGYSVSREKKESFPLTVTSAQKNPTAFYLCASSTQAGQGRKAFFGQGTRLTVV.

This clone was seen a few times. The chain combines TRBV5-5 with TRBJ1-1, with D maybe TRBD1 (5 bases). The CDR3 contains 14 residues. Looked up from germline, CDR1 is SGHKS and CDR2 is YYEKEE (reference sequence). Trimming left V 0 bases short and J 3 bases short, with 9 bases between. The CDR3 nucleotides read TGTGCCAGCAGCTTGGAGGGGTTTGACACTGAAGCTTTCTTT. Translating gives CASSLEGFDTEAFF. Full variable domain (outside the CDR3, taken from reference TRBV5-5 and TRBJ1-1): DAGVTQSPTHLIKTRGQQVTLRCSPISGHKSVSWYQQVLGQGPQFIFQYYEKEERGRGNFPDRFSARQFPNYSSELNVNALLLGDSALYLCASSLEGFDTEAFFGQGTRLTVV.

The chain combines TRBV6-5 with TRBJ2-7, with a possible D match to TRBD1 (6 bases). V gave up 3 bases and J gave up 3 bases, with 12 bases separating them. Germline V gene lookup returns CDR1 MNHEY and CDR2 SVGAGI. The length of the CDR3 is 14 residues. In nucleotides, the CDR3 is TGTGCCAGCAGTTATACGGGACAAGTCTACGAGCAGTACTTC. Translated, it gives CASSYTGQVYEQYF.

The V call is TRBV6-6, the J call TRBJ1-1; maybe TRBD1 (6 bases). Trimming removed 7 bases at V and 4 bases at J, with 22 bases between. CDR3 length: 16 amino acids. CDR1 and CDR2 from the germline V gene are MNHNY and SVGAGI (reference sequence). The CDR3 DNA sequence: TGTGCCAGCAACTCCAGGGACATCGTCCGGGGCACTGAAGCTTTCTTT. Its protein is CASNSRDIVRGTEAFF.

For the CDR3, the DNA is TGTGCCAGCAGCTTCCGGGACAGAGAAGATACGCAGTATTTT. Its translation: CASSFRDREDTQYF. V and J are TRBV9 and TRBJ2-3, with 7 nucleotides matching TRBD1. The junction had 7 bases not matched to a gene; V was cut back by 4 bases and J by 5 bases. The CDR3 has 14 residues. From germline, CDR1 is SGDLS and CDR2 YYNGEE.

This chain uses TRBV6-4 with TRBJ2-1, with TRBD1 identical over 10 bases. The CDR3 sequence is 16 residues long. Looked up from germline, CDR1 is MRHNA and CDR2 is SNTAGT. Unmatched junction bases numbered 11, after V lost 4 bases and J lost 8 bases. CDR3 bases: TGTGCCAGCAGTGCAACGGACAGGGGGAAAATCCATGAGCAGTTCTTC. It encodes CASSATDRGKIHEQFF.

The chain combines TRBV15 with TRBJ2-2; tentatively, D is TRBD2 (7 bases). Germline assignment: CDR1 LNHNV and CDR2 YYDKDF (reference sequence). CDR3 length: 17 residues. V was trimmed by 0 bases and J by 2 bases, leaving 13 bases between them. CDR3 region: CATSRDRGAVNTGELFF. The CDR3 nucleotides are TGTGCCACCAGCAGAGATCGGGGGGCAGTAAACACCGGGGAGCTGTTTTTT.

The chain is built from TRBV3-1 (or the pseudogene TRBV3-2) and TRBJ1-4; maybe TRBD1 (5 bases). Germline-derived CDR1 and CDR2 are LGHDT and YNNKEL (reference sequence). The CDR3 has 15 residues. Trimming took off 4 bases at V and 8 bases at J, with 17 bases between the two ends. The CDR3 DNA reads TGTGCCAGCAGCCCAGAATTAGGACGGGGGGAAAAACTGTTTTTT. This gives the protein CASSPELGRGEKLFF.

This chain uses TRBV4-3 with TRBJ1-4; D may be TRBD1 (5 bases). The CDR3 length is 16 residues. Per germline, CDR1 LGHNA and CDR2 YSLEER. Trimming removed 4 bases from V and 5 bases from J, with 17 bases in between. The CDR3 nucleotides read TGCGCCAGCAGCCGGACCTCTATCAGGGTCAATGAAAAACTGTTTTTT. Amino acids: CASSRTSIRVNEKLFF.

The chain combines TRBV6-5 with TRBJ1-5; D possibly corresponds to TRBD1 (5 bases). Trimming pared 7 bases from V and 4 bases from J, leaving 11 bases between. CDR1 and CDR2 from the germline V gene are MNHEY and SVGAGI. This CDR3 contains 13 residues. The CDR3 DNA follows: TGTGCCAGCACTAGGGACTTAAATCAGCCCCAGCATTTT. This translates into CASTRDLNQPQHF.

This rearrangement joins TRBV19 to TRBJ2-7, with D possibly being TRBD2 (5 bases). CDR3 length: 18 residues. The germline CDR1 and CDR2 sequences are LNHDA and SQIVND (reference sequence). Trimming left V 3 bases short and J 6 bases short, with 27 bases between. CDR3 nucleotides: TGTGCCAGTAGTATGTTCCTAGTAAGCGGTCCCGACCGTGTCGAGCAGTACTTC. Its translation: CASSMFLVSGPDRVEQYF.

The chain uses TRBV4-1 and TRBJ1-2; D is unclear. CDR1 is MGHRA, CDR2 YSYEKL, per germline. This CDR3 comprises 14 residues. With 0 bases removed from V and 5 bases from J, the gap between germline ends came to 10 bases. Here the CDR3 reads CASSQEFGKYGYTF. CDR3 DNA: TGCGCCAGCAGCCAAGAATTCGGGAAGTATGGCTACACCTTC.

V usage is TRBV10-2 and J usage is TRBJ1-6; tentative D call: TRBD1 (6 bases). The germline CDR1 and CDR2 sequences are WSHSY and SAAADI. The germline V and J ends were trimmed by 3 bases and 10 bases, with 10 bases remaining between them. This CDR3 is 13 amino acids long. CDR3 DNA sequence: TGCGCCAGCAGTGAAACAGGGATGTCACCCCTCCACTTT. Translating gives CASSETGMSPLHF.

The chain recombines TRBV9 with TRBJ1-5; D is possibly TRBD1 (5 bases). Germline CDR1 and CDR2: SGDLS and YYNGEE. The CDR3 runs to 15 residues. The V end was cut by 0 bases, the J end by 6 bases, with 13 bases between. This CDR3 reads CASSVGQGYSQPQHF. The CDR3 DNA reads as TGTGCCAGCAGCGTAGGGCAGGGATATAGTCAGCCCCAGCATTTT.

Notes on this clone: The same CDR3 arises from other DNA sequences in this sample as well. This chain uses TRBV5-4 with TRBJ2-5; D remains unclear. CDR3 length equals 12 residues. V lost 0 bases and J 5 bases, leaving 5 bases between the germline ends. Germline assignment: CDR1 SGHNT and CDR2 YYREEE (reference sequence). CDR3 protein: CASSLDWETQYF. The CDR3 DNA reads TGTGCCAGCAGCTTGGACTGGGAGACCCAGTACTTC.

The V and J genes are TRBV9 and TRBJ1-2; the match to TRBD1 covers 9 bases. Per the germline V gene, CDR1 is SGDLS and CDR2 is YYNGEE. Trimming took 0 bases from V and 6 from J; bases not matched to a gene: 6. The CDR3 contains 15 residues. In nucleotides, the CDR3 is TGTGCCAGCAGCGTAGAGGGACAGGGAGTCGATGGCTACACCTTC. Amino acid sequence: CASSVEGQGVDGYTF.

The chain employs TRBV5-6 and TRBJ2-7, with a weak D call TRBD2 (6 bases). The CDR3 loop spans 15 amino acids. Trimming pared 3 bases from V and 9 bases from J, leaving 22 bases between. Germline V gives CDR1 SGHDT, CDR2 YYEEEE. The CDR3 protein is CASSSSDGGRKGQYF. For the CDR3, the DNA is TGTGCCAGCAGCTCTTCGGACGGAGGGAGGAAGGGGCAGTACTTC.

The rearrangement links TRBV19 to TRBJ1-4, with D perhaps matching TRBD1 (6 bases). This CDR3 is built from 14 residues. Trimming removed 3 bases from V and 8 bases from J, with 13 bases in between. Per the germline V gene, CDR1 is LNHDA and CDR2 is SQIVND (reference sequence). This chain's CDR3 is CASSIVGGGEKLFF. The CDR3 DNA is TGTGCCAGTAGTATTGTCGGGGGGGGCGAAAAACTGTTTTTT. Looking up the rest from reference TRBV19 and TRBJ1-4 gives the full variable domain: DGGITQSPKYLFRKEGQNVTLSCEQNLNHDAMYWYRQDPGQGLRLIYYSQIVNDFQKGDIAEGYSVSREKKESFPLTVTSAQKNPTAFYLCASSIVGGGEKLFFGSGTQLSVL.

This chain joins TRBV5-6 and TRBJ1-6; 9 nucleotides agree with TRBD1. The CDR3 loop spans 14 amino acids. V lost 4 bases, J lost 10 bases, and 6 bases stayed unmatched. The V gene's germline CDR1 is SGHDT and CDR2 YYEEEE. For the CDR3, the DNA is TGTGCCAGCAGCGGCGACAGGGGGATATCACCCCTCCACTTT. This codes for CASSGDRGISPLHF.

The rearrangement joins TRBV18 to TRBJ1-5; 7 nucleotides align to TRBD1. CDR1 is KGHSH and CDR2 is LQKENI in the germline V gene. The CDR3 totals 17 residues. V dropped 0 bases and J dropped 3; count of bases not matched to a gene: 8. The DNA of the CDR3 is TGTGCCAGCTCACCACCGGAAAGCGAGGGGGCCAATCAGCCCCAGCATTTT. It translates to CASSPPESEGANQPQHF.

This chain connects TRBV27 to TRBJ2-2; the D gene is possibly TRBD2 (6 bases). The CDR3 contains 14 residues. The V end was cut by 6 bases, the J end by 6 bases, with 14 bases between. Germline-derived CDR1 and CDR2 are MNHEY and SMNVEV (reference sequence). The CDR3 protein is CASRLGGTAGELFF. The CDR3 DNA follows: TGTGCCAGCAGGCTGGGGGGAACGGCCGGGGAGCTGTTTTTT.

The chain couples TRBV7-9 to TRBJ1-1; D ambiguous. Germline CDR1 SEHNR, CDR2 FQNEAQ (reference sequence). V was cut by 0 bases and J by 8 bases, with 16 bases left in between. The CDR3 length is 15 residues. This chain's CDR3 is CASSLAPHTTGEAFF. The CDR3 DNA follows: TGTGCCAGCAGCTTAGCGCCCCACACGACCGGGGAAGCTTTCTTT.

The chain employs TRBV7-2 and TRBJ1-2; perhaps TRBD1 as D (5 bases). The CDR3 contains 14 residues. V was clipped by 5 bases and J by 8 bases, with 18 bases between them. Germline assignment: CDR1 SGHTA and CDR2 FQGNSA. CDR3 DNA: TGTGCCAGCAGCCACAGGACCCGCGGAGGGGGCTACACCTTC. It encodes CASSHRTRGGGYTF.

The rearrangement joins TRBV6-6 to TRBJ2-7, with 7 bases lining up with TRBD1. With 6 bases clipped from V and 2 bases from J, the junction kept 4 bases outside the gene matches. The V gene's germline CDR1 is MNHNY and CDR2 SVGAGI (reference sequence). The CDR3 has 13 residues. Here the CDR3 DNA reads TGTGCCAGCAGCTGGGACAGACCCTACGAGCAGTACTTC. Its translation: CASSWDRPYEQYF.

V and J are TRBV4-2 and TRBJ1-1; D perhaps matches TRBD1 (6 bases). This CDR3 has 17 amino acids. Germline V gene sequence: CDR1 LGHNA, CDR2 YNFKEQ. V lost 0 bases and J lost 5, with 19 bases in between. The CDR3 is CASSQDRDGGVGTEAFF. CDR3 in DNA: TGTGCCAGCAGCCAAGACCGAGATGGGGGCGTAGGGACTGAAGCTTTCTTT.

This clone was seen just once. The CDR3 bases are TGCGCCAGCAGCTTGAGGAGCGGGGGGCCTGCTGTCTTCAATGAGCAGTTCTTC. Its translation: CASSLRSGGPAVFNEQFF. This rearrangement joins TRBV5-1 to TRBJ2-1; TRBD2 agrees at 9 bases. This CDR3 region has 18 residues. Germline CDR1 reads SGHRS; CDR2 reads YFSETQ. V lost 1 base to trimming and J lost 6 bases; unmatched junction nucleotides: 14.

The V call is TRBV29-1, the J call TRBJ2-2; 8 positions match TRBD2. The CDR3 spans 13 residues. Trimming at V came to 6 bases and at J to 4 bases, leaving 4 bases not matched to a gene. Germline lookup yields CDR1 SQVTM and CDR2 ANQGSEA. The DNA of the CDR3 is TGCAGCGTGACCCTAGCGGGCACCGGGGAGCTGTTTTTT. Its translation: CSVTLAGTGELFF.